This T cell receptor (beta chain) was profiled in a study of beta chain features in type 1 diabetes. Expressed TCRB transcripts were sequenced after all isolated RNA was converted to cDNA. Data came from immunoSEQ multiplex PCR; TCRdb stores just in-frame clones and leaves some out. The repertoire includes 350,000 to 400,000 clones, roughly 16% of them detected once, and about 0.019% sits in the top ten. Germline V gene data show CDR1 as MNHEY and CDR2 as SMNVEV (reference sequence). The V gene end was trimmed by 3 bases and the J gene end by 7 bases; junction bases not matched to a gene: 10. This CDR3 has 16 residues. In this sample, this clone turned up a few times. Populations obtained by sorting all exceeded 95% purity.

The chain uses TRBV27 and TRBJ2-1; 9 nucleotides line up with TRBD2. The receptor's source is a young woman in good health. The sample taken for sequencing was naive CD4+ T cells from blood. CDR3 in DNA: TGTGCCAGCAGTTTTTACGGCGGGAGGGCCCAGAATGAGCAGTTCTTC. It codes for CASSFYGGRAQNEQFF.